This T cell receptor (beta chain) is drawn from a study of blood T cell repertoires in COVID-19. About the research overall: The United States, Italy and Spain provided the acute and convalescent COVID-19 samples. PBMCs, B-cell-depleted T cells, or T cells were the source of the cDNA or gDNA that made up the material.

As originally analysed: Estimation of nucleated cell counts relied on the amplification of reference gene primers. The repertoire was sequenced with immunoSEQ multiplex PCR; TCRdb's copy has only in-frame clones and lacks some. V, J and clone size are taken as reported in that table, and D and trimming were inferred from the DNA itself. The sample lists about 260,000 clones; more than 75% were seen once. Looked up from germline, CDR1 is SGDLS and CDR2 is YYNGEE. The V gene lost 4 bases and the J gene lost 0 bases, with 11 bases spanning the gap. The CDR3 has 15 residues. The receptor comes from a woman aged 40 to 49 who had recovered from COVID-19. The chain recombines TRBV9 with TRBJ2-1; TRBD2 is a possible D gene (5 bases). What was sequenced was peripheral blood. The CDR3 here is CASSPGLFSYNEQFF. CDR3 nucleotides: TGTGCCAGCAGCCCCGGACTGTTCTCCTACAATGAGCAGTTCTTC. Variable domain in full (rest from reference TRBV9 and TRBJ2-1): DSGVTQTPKHLITATGQRVTLRCSPRSGDLSVYWYQQSLDQGLQFLIQYYNGEERAKGNILERFSAQQFPDLHSELNLSSLELGDSALYFCASSPGLFSYNEQFFGPGTRLTVL.